The 12 T cell receptor beta chains in this list originate from one sample, sequenced in a study of T-cell memory formation after mild COVID-19. Via MiXCR, TCRdb re-called the 5' RACE reads, giving one row per CDR3 protein. Among 200,000 to 250,000 distinct CDR3 sequences listed, over 15% were seen once. The material sequenced was PBMCs or a T cell subset sorted from them (not recorded which). Receptor source: an adult woman who had mild COVID-19 (a few samples of this study predate the infection). Cell type and time point are not known.

This clonotype appeared a few times. This chain links TRBV2 with TRBJ1-1, with D hard to call. This CDR3 has 12 amino acids. Trimming shortened V by 10 bases and J by 1 base, and 10 bases separated the two germline ends. Germline V gene data show CDR1 as SNHLY and CDR2 as FYNNEI. In DNA, the CDR3 is TGTGCCACTAAGAGCGCGAACACTGAAGCTTTCTTT. Translation gives CATKSANTEAFF.

J is TRBJ2-7 and V is TRBV20-1, with TRBD1 matching over 9 bases. The length of the CDR3 is 14 residues. In germline, CDR1 is DFQATT, CDR2 SNEGSKA (reference sequence). Trimming removed 4 bases from V and 3 bases from J; junction bases left unmatched: 7. CDR3 coding DNA: TGCAGTGCTACCCCGGGGACAGGGCTCTACGAGCAGTACTTC. Translated, it gives CSATPGTGLYEQYF.

The chain couples TRBV7-2 to TRBJ2-3; 7 nucleotides agree with TRBD2. Trimming removed 1 base from V and 6 bases from J; junction bases left unmatched: 7. The germline CDR1 and CDR2 sequences are SGHTA and FQGNSA. The CDR3 covers 15 residues. This CDR3 reads CASSLEWSSGDTQYF. The CDR3 DNA reads as TGTGCCAGCAGCTTAGAGTGGTCTAGCGGCGATACGCAGTATTTT.

This clonotype was observed a handful of times. The chain employs TRBV2 and TRBJ2-5; 9 nucleotides line up with TRBD2. Trimming at V came to 3 bases and at J to 0 bases, leaving 5 bases not matched to a gene. In germline, CDR1 is SNHLY, CDR2 FYNNEI. The CDR3 is made up of 16 amino acids. The CDR3 loop is CASSEVLAGYQETQYF. The DNA of the CDR3 is TGTGCCAGCAGTGAGGTCCTAGCGGGGTACCAAGAGACCCAGTACTTC.

This clonotype was recorded a few times. The gene calls are TRBV14 and TRBJ2-1; unclear D gene. Germline V gene lookup returns CDR1 SGHDN and CDR2 FVKESK. This CDR3 has 16 residues. V gave up 1 base and J gave up 0 bases, with 10 bases separating them. In nucleotides, the CDR3 is TGTGCCAGCAGCCAAGCCTTCCGACTCTCCTACAATGAGCAGTTCTTC. It is translated as CASSQAFRLSYNEQFF.

This clonotype was seen a handful of times. This rearrangement joins TRBV24-1 to TRBJ2-3, with 9 bases aligning to TRBD1. V shed 10 bases and J 2 bases; nucleotides not matched to a gene: 6. The CDR3 contains 14 residues. Per the germline V gene, CDR1 is KGHDR and CDR2 is SFDVKD. DNA for the CDR3: TGTGCCACTAAGGGACAGGGCTACACAGATACGCAGTATTTT. Its translation: CATKGQGYTDTQYF.

This clonotype was seen only a few times. This chain links TRBV10-3 with TRBJ1-1; TRBD1 is a possible D gene (6 bases). Germline CDR1 and CDR2: ENHRY and SYGVKD. The CDR3 totals 13 residues. Trimming pared 5 bases from V and 3 bases from J, leaving 10 bases between. The chain's CDR3 is CAISTAGDTEAFF. In DNA form, the CDR3 reads TGTGCCATCAGTACAGCAGGGGACACTGAAGCTTTCTTT.

The chain uses TRBV6-1 and TRBJ2-2; no definite D call. The CDR3 consists of 15 residues. Deletions cut 9 bases from V and 2 bases from J, with 16 bases between. In germline, CDR1 is MNHNS, CDR2 SASEGT. The CDR3 coding sequence is TGTGCCAGTACTGCCGCCCAACCCAACACCGGGGAGCTGTTTTTT. This translates into CASTAAQPNTGELFF.

This clonotype was recorded only once. The V and J genes are TRBV6-5 and TRBJ2-1; no definite D call. The V gene lost 0 bases and the J gene lost 4 bases, with 7 bases spanning the gap. CDR1 is MNHEY, CDR2 SVGAGI, per germline. The CDR3 consists of 14 residues. CDR3 in amino acids: CASSYSPAYNEQFF. CDR3 nucleotide sequence: TGTGCCAGCAGTTACTCGCCAGCTTACAATGAGCAGTTCTTC.

The chain's CDR3 is CSARDETQYF. The CDR3 DNA follows: TGCAGTGCTAGAGACGAGACCCAGTACTTC. The chain combines TRBV20-1 with TRBJ2-5; D remains unclear. Germline loops: CDR1 DFQATT, CDR2 SNEGSKA (reference sequence). With 0 bases removed from V and 5 bases from J, the gap between germline ends came to 1 base. The CDR3 is made up of 10 amino acids.

The sample holds many counts of this clonotype. This chain uses TRBV25-1 with TRBJ2-7, with 10 nucleotides matching TRBD1. Germline V gene data show CDR1 as MGHDK and CDR2 as SYGVNS. J gave up 2 bases and V 3 bases, and 4 bases lay outside the gene matches. CDR3 size: 15 residues. The CDR3 sequence: CASSDQDRGAYEQYF. In DNA, the CDR3 is TGTGCCAGCAGTGATCAGGACAGGGGGGCCTACGAGCAGTACTTC.

This clonotype was seen more than once but under ten times. The rearrangement joins TRBV19 to TRBJ1-2, with TRBD1 matching 7 bases. Losses at the gene ends were 5 bases for V and 6 bases for J; bases not matched to a gene: 15. This CDR3 comprises 16 residues. Germline V gene sequence: CDR1 LNHDA, CDR2 SQIVND (reference sequence). DNA for the CDR3: TGTGCCAGTAGTCCCCGGACAGGCTCGAAAAGGGATGGCTACACCTTC. Its protein product is CASSPRTGSKRDGYTF.